Shown below are 19 T cell receptor beta chains from a single sample sequenced in a study of CD8 T cells in ankylosing spondylitis. Findings of the study overall: Ankylosing spondylitis blood appeared to be characterized by a TCR beta motif of several highly homologous variants.

TCRdb itself ran the 5' RACE reads through MiXCR, one entry per CDR3 protein. The sample lists roughly 90,000 distinct CDR3 sequences, around 8.5% occurring once. No antigen has been identified for these receptors. Material for sequencing was blood, either unsorted or a sorted T cell fraction (not recorded which). The receptors stem from a male donor with ankylosing spondylitis.

This clonotype has a handful of counts. This chain links TRBV11-2 with TRBJ1-5; D possibly corresponds to TRBD1 (5 bases). V dropped 5 bases and J dropped 1 base, with 12 bases sitting between them. Germline V gives CDR1 SGHAT, CDR2 FQNNGV. There are 15 residues in the CDR3. This chain's CDR3 is CASSTNGGSNQPQHF. The CDR3 bases are TGTGCCAGCAGCACGAATGGGGGGAGCAATCAGCCCCAGCATTTT. Together with reference TRBV11-2 and TRBJ1-5, the CDR3 gives the full variable domain: EAGVAQSPRYKIIEKRQSVAFWCNPISGHATLYWYQQILGQGPKLLIQFQNNGVVDDSQLPKDRFSAERLKGVDSTLKIQPAKLEDSAVYLCASSTNGGSNQPQHFGDGTRLSIL.

In this sample, this clonotype turned up many times. The chain is built from TRBV7-9 and TRBJ2-7, with 11 bases matching TRBD2. The trim removed 4 bases at V and 2 bases at J, leaving 7 bases unmatched. Germline V lookup: CDR1 SEHNR, CDR2 FQNEAQ (reference sequence). This CDR3 has 16 residues. This CDR3 is CASSSTGTSGAYEQYF. CDR3 DNA sequence: TGTGCCAGCAGCTCCACCGGGACTAGCGGAGCCTACGAGCAGTACTTC.

This clonotype has a handful of counts. V is TRBV27 and J is TRBJ1-2; D might be TRBD1 (5 bases). The V end was cut by 7 bases, the J end by 4 bases, with 25 bases between. Per the germline V gene, CDR1 is MNHEY and CDR2 is SMNVEV (reference sequence). The CDR3 extends over 17 amino acids. DNA of the CDR3: TGTGCCAGCACGCCCTCCGGGCCAGGGCTTATATTCTATGGCTACACCTTC. It codes for CASTPSGPGLIFYGYTF.

In its sample, this clonotype was seen a few times. This chain joins TRBV6-2 or TRBV6-3 and TRBJ2-5, with 7 bases aligning to TRBD2. Trimming removed 2 bases from V and 5 bases from J; junction bases left unmatched: 11. Looked up from germline, CDR1 is MNHEY and CDR2 is SVGEGT. The CDR3 is made up of 16 amino acids. The CDR3 here is CASSYQRDFWGETQYF. In DNA, the CDR3 is TGTGCCAGCAGTTACCAGCGGGATTTCTGGGGGGAGACCCAGTACTTC.

This clonotype was picked up a small number of times. The chain uses TRBV20-1 and TRBJ1-5, with no clear D. V lost 4 bases and J lost 6, with 19 bases in between. Germline CDR1 and CDR2: DFQATT and SNEGSKA (reference sequence). This CDR3 contains 15 residues. The CDR3 sequence: CSATPLEGSSQPQHF. The CDR3 DNA follows: TGCAGTGCTACTCCCTTGGAGGGTTCGAGTCAGCCCCAGCATTTT.

This clonotype turned up a few times. The gene calls are TRBV7-9 and TRBJ1-6; possibly TRBD1 for D (5 bases). Germline V CDR1 and CDR2: SEHNR, FQNEAQ (reference sequence). V was cut by 6 bases and J by 8 bases, with 11 bases left in between. This CDR3 spans 13 amino acids. The CDR3 spells CASRPGTDSPLHF. CDR3 coding DNA: TGTGCCAGCAGGCCCGGGACCGATTCACCCCTCCACTTT.

The table lists this clonotype with many counts. The chain joins TRBV6-1 to TRBJ2-2; D uncertain. CDR3 length: 13 amino acids. Germline CDR1 is MNHNS and CDR2 is SASEGT. Trimming took 0 bases from V and 6 from J, leaving 5 bases between them. The CDR3: CASSEARPGELFF. The CDR3 bases are TGTGCCAGCAGTGAAGCTAGACCCGGGGAGCTGTTTTTT.

There are a few counts of this clonotype. The chain uses TRBV3-1 and TRBJ1-4; tentatively, D is TRBD1 (5 bases). This CDR3 comprises 17 residues. V was trimmed by 4 bases and J by 0 bases, leaving 15 bases between them. Germline loops: CDR1 LGHDT, CDR2 YNNKEL (reference sequence). The CDR3 here is CASSPRGGTATNEKLFF. CDR3 coding DNA: TGTGCCAGCAGCCCCCGGGGCGGCACCGCAACTAATGAAAAACTGTTTTTT.

The chain recombines TRBV11-1 with TRBJ1-5, with D possibly TRBD1 on 5 matching bases. Trimming removed 3 bases from V and 4 bases from J, with 10 bases in between. From germline, CDR1 is SGHAT and CDR2 FQDESV (reference sequence). The CDR3 has 14 residues. The DNA for the CDR3 is TGTGCCAGCAGCTTGCAGGGAGGTAATCAGCCCCAGCATTTT. Translating it yields CASSLQGGNQPQHF.

This clonotype was detected only a few times. The genes are TRBV10-3 and TRBJ2-7; 10 bases are a match to TRBD2. This CDR3 is built from 13 residues. In germline, CDR1 is ENHRY, CDR2 SYGVKD. The junction had 3 bases not matched to a gene; V was cut back by 8 bases and J by 2 bases. Written as DNA, the CDR3 is TGTGCCATCCTAGCGGGAGAGACCTACGAGCAGTACTTC. It is translated as CAILAGETYEQYF.

V and J are TRBV7-9 and TRBJ2-5; D perhaps matches TRBD2 (6 bases). The V and J ends lost 7 bases and 5 bases respectively, with 17 bases between them. Germline lookup yields CDR1 SEHNR and CDR2 FQNEAQ (reference sequence). The CDR3 sequence is 14 residues long. Written as DNA, the CDR3 is TGTGCCAGCACCACCCCGGAGGGTTGGGAGACCCAGTACTTC. As protein: CASTTPEGWETQYF.

In this sample, this clonotype turned up a few times. This sequence joins TRBV7-9 and TRBJ2-7; D not resolved. V shed 4 bases and J shed 7 bases, with 14 bases lying between them. This CDR3 contains 13 residues. Germline V gene lookup returns CDR1 SEHNR and CDR2 FQNEAQ (reference sequence). CDR3 loop: CASSSPLVGEQYV. The CDR3 coding sequence is TGTGCCAGCAGCTCCCCCCTGGTTGGGGAGCAGTACGTC.

This clonotype came up a few times. The chain's CDR3 is CASSQGWGLDSYNEQFF. In DNA form, the CDR3 reads TGTGCCAGCAGCCAAGGATGGGGACTAGACTCCTACAATGAGCAGTTCTTC. The chain joins TRBV14 to TRBJ2-1; 8 bases agree with TRBD2. Germline assignment: CDR1 SGHDN and CDR2 FVKESK. The V gene end was trimmed by 1 base and the J gene end by 0 bases; junction bases not matched to a gene: 5. The CDR3 extends over 17 amino acids.

This chain connects TRBV11-2 to TRBJ2-1; D tentatively reads TRBD1 or TRBD2 (5 bases each). V lost 5 bases to trimming and J lost 4 bases, with 12 bases between them. Germline V gives CDR1 SGHAT, CDR2 FQNNGV. The length of the CDR3 is 14 residues. CDR3 in DNA: TGTGCCAGCAGCGGGTGGGACCAATACAATGAGCAGTTCTTC. Protein: CASSGWDQYNEQFF. Full variable domain (missing parts from reference TRBV11-2 and TRBJ2-1): EAGVAQSPRYKIIEKRQSVAFWCNPISGHATLYWYQQILGQGPKLLIQFQNNGVVDDSQLPKDRFSAERLKGVDSTLKIQPAKLEDSAVYLCASSGWDQYNEQFFGPGTRLTVL.

This clonotype has ten or more counts. The chain links TRBV4-1 to TRBJ2-1; tentatively, D is TRBD2 (6 bases). The CDR3 is made up of 13 amino acids. Deletions cut 3 bases from V and 6 bases from J, with 9 bases between. Germline values: CDR1 MGHRA, CDR2 YSYEKL. The CDR3 is CASSQGGGNEQFF. The CDR3 coding sequence is TGCGCCAGCAGCCAGGGGGGTGGCAATGAGCAGTTCTTC.

This clonotype has ten or more counts. J is TRBJ2-7 and V is TRBV27, with 11 bases aligning to TRBD2. The germline gives CDR1 MNHEY, CDR2 SMNVEV (reference sequence). The V gene end was trimmed by 3 bases and the J gene end by 4 bases; junction bases not matched to a gene: 2. The CDR3 covers 14 residues. CDR3 DNA: TGTGCCAGCAGTTTTCTAGCGGGAGGATACGAGCAGTACTTC. It codes for CASSFLAGGYEQYF.

This clonotype has a handful of counts. The chain has TRBV27 and TRBJ1-1, with TRBD1 matching over 10 bases. The junction had 2 bases not matched to a gene; V was cut back by 4 bases and J by 0 bases. CDR1 and CDR2 (germline): MNHEY, SMNVEV (reference sequence). This CDR3 contains 15 residues. CDR3 amino acids: CASSSGTGVNTEAFF. The CDR3 region has the DNA TGTGCCAGCAGTTCCGGGACAGGGGTGAACACTGAAGCTTTCTTT.

This clonotype has a handful of counts. This chain uses TRBV4-1 with TRBJ2-5; tentative D call: TRBD1 (6 bases). V lost 3 bases and J 1 base, leaving 15 bases between the germline ends. This CDR3 comprises 16 residues. CDR1 is MGHRA and CDR2 is YSYEKL in the germline V gene. The CDR3, as DNA: TGCGCCAGCAGCCAGCAGGACAGATCGGTCCAAGAGACCCAGTACTTC. Translation gives CASSQQDRSVQETQYF.

This clonotype occurred many times. This chain connects TRBV6-4 to TRBJ2-2, with 9 positions matching TRBD1. J gave up 3 bases and V 2 bases, and 1 base lay outside the gene matches. The germline CDR1 and CDR2 sequences are MRHNA and SNTAGT. The CDR3 runs to 15 residues. CDR3 DNA sequence: TGTGCCAGCAGTGACAGGACAGGGGACACCGGGGAGCTGTTTTTT. This translates into CASSDRTGDTGELFF.